These 26 T cell receptor beta chains share one sample of origin, sequenced in a study of blood T cell repertoires in COVID-19 (dated by TCRdb to between 2020 and 2021). The library was prepared using the immunoSEQ multiplex PCR assay. As stored in TCRdb, this immuneACCESS dataset retains in-frame rearrangements with V and J assigned. A fraction of the clones does not appear; measured against another copy, unresolved V genes explain less than half of the discrepancy, and the remainder lacks a known reason. This sample has around 250,000 clones in its table, and under 90% of those were observed once. The ten largest clones add up to less than 20% of the sample. Sequencing was carried out using PBMCs or T cells enriched from blood (not recorded which). The receptors originated from a man between 18 and 35 years old who had recovered from COVID-19.

This chain joins TRBV3-1 (or the pseudogene TRBV3-2) and TRBJ2-7; D possibly corresponds to TRBD1 (6 bases). Germline CDR1 and CDR2: LGHDT and YNNKEL (reference sequence). V was cut by 3 bases and J by 3 bases, with 15 bases left in between. The CDR3 extends over 15 amino acids. The CDR3 coding sequence is TGTGCCAGCAGCCATAGGGGGAGTTCCTTCTACGAGCAGTACTTC. It specifies CASSHRGSSFYEQYF.

CDR3 amino acids: CASVLAGALREQYF. The CDR3 DNA reads as TGTGCCAGTGTATTAGCGGGAGCCCTCCGCGAGCAGTACTTC. The chain joins TRBV28 to TRBJ2-7, with 9 bases lining up with TRBD2. CDR1 and CDR2 (germline): MDHEN, SYDVKM. The CDR3 is made up of 14 amino acids. Losses at the gene ends were 9 bases for V and 6 bases for J; bases not matched to a gene: 12.

The rearrangement links TRBV18 to TRBJ2-5, with D possibly matching TRBD1 (8 bases). Germline loops: CDR1 KGHSH, CDR2 LQKENI. This CDR3 is 15 amino acids long. V was clipped by 6 bases and J by 4 bases, with 18 bases between them. The DNA of the CDR3 is TGTGCCAGCTCCCTTATGACAGGGGAGGGAGAGACCCAGTACTTC. Amino acid sequence: CASSLMTGEGETQYF. Full variable domain (remainder filled in from reference TRBV18 and TRBJ2-5): NAGVMQNPRHLVRRRGQEARLRCSPMKGHSHVYWYRQLPEEGLKFMVYLQKENIIDESGMPKERFSAEFPKEGPSILRIQQVVRGDSAAYFCASSLMTGEGETQYFGPGTRLLVL.

This chain uses TRBV5-4 with TRBJ2-5; D might be TRBD1 (7 bases). Trimming removed 4 bases from V and 4 bases from J, with 14 bases in between. The germline CDR1 and CDR2 sequences are SGHNT and YYREEE (reference sequence). The CDR3 runs to 14 residues. This CDR3 is CASSVPGGRETQYF. CDR3 nucleotides: TGTGCCAGCAGCGTCCCAGGGGGGCGAGAGACCCAGTACTTC.

This chain joins TRBV30 and TRBJ1-4; a weak D match, TRBD1 (6 bases). CDR1 is GTSNPN, CDR2 SVGIG, per germline (reference sequence). This CDR3 contains 18 residues. Trimming stripped 0 bases from V and 8 bases from J, with 25 bases between. The CDR3 region has the DNA TGTGCCTGGAGTGTAAGCTCTATATGGGGGGGCCTGGGGGAAAAACTGTTTTTT. It is translated as CAWSVSSIWGGLGEKLFF.

This chain connects TRBV30 to TRBJ2-7; D may be TRBD2 (5 bases). The CDR3 totals 14 residues. V lost 2 bases and J lost 0, with 11 bases in between. Germline CDR1 reads GTSNPN; CDR2 reads SVGIG (reference sequence). The CDR3 region is CAWSIGGPSYEQYF. For the CDR3, the DNA is TGTGCCTGGAGTATCGGCGGGCCCTCCTACGAGCAGTACTTC.

The gene calls are TRBV7-3 and TRBJ2-7; D remains ambiguous. Per germline, CDR1 SGHTA and CDR2 FQGTGA. The ends were cut back, 0 bases at V and 9 bases at J, with 12 bases in the middle. The CDR3 has 13 amino acids. CDR3 bases: TGTGCCAGCAGCTTAACAGTAGTAGCACGGCAGTACTTC. Translating it yields CASSLTVVARQYF.

The chain is built from TRBV6-5 and TRBJ1-6; D perhaps matches TRBD1 (5 bases). V was pared by 2 bases and J by 9 bases, with 17 bases between. Germline V gene sequence: CDR1 MNHEY, CDR2 SVGAGI. The CDR3 is made up of 16 amino acids. CDR3 region: CASSYGAGSRVSPLHF. CDR3 bases: TGTGCCAGCAGTTACGGGGCAGGGTCACGGGTTTCACCCCTCCACTTT.

V and J are TRBV20-1 and TRBJ1-4; 7 positions agree with TRBD1. Germline values: CDR1 DFQATT, CDR2 SNEGSKA (reference sequence). The CDR3 consists of 13 residues. V was pared by 3 bases and J by 7 bases, with 5 bases of the junction left unmatched. The CDR3 region is CSASRQGFEKLFF. The CDR3 DNA reads TGCAGTGCTAGTCGACAGGGTTTTGAAAAACTGTTTTTT.

The chain is built from TRBV28 and TRBJ1-1; D possibly corresponds to TRBD1 (6 bases). The V and J ends lost 6 bases and 2 bases respectively, with 16 bases between them. Germline V gene data show CDR1 as MDHEN and CDR2 as SYDVKM. The CDR3 contains 15 residues. The CDR3 DNA reads TGTGCCAGCAGCCTAGACCTACAGGGAAACACTGAAGCTTTCTTT. Protein sequence: CASSLDLQGNTEAFF.

The chain carries TRBV6-1 and TRBJ2-7; 9 bases align to TRBD1. Unmatched junction bases numbered 10, after V lost 3 bases and J lost 4 bases. The CDR3 consists of 16 residues. CDR1 and CDR2 from the germline V gene are MNHNS and SASEGT. DNA of the CDR3: TGTGCCAGCAGTGAGGGAGGACAGGGGTACGGATACGAGCAGTACTTC. Protein: CASSEGGQGYGYEQYF.

This clone was seen only a few times. The chain joins TRBV19 to TRBJ1-1; no reliable D call. CDR3 length: 16 amino acids. V shed 9 bases and J shed 1 base, with 21 bases lying between them. CDR1 is LNHDA, CDR2 SQIVND, per germline (reference sequence). The CDR3 loop is CASQTIGRSPNTEAFF. The CDR3 bases are TGTGCCAGCCAGACTATCGGGCGGTCCCCGAACACTGAAGCTTTCTTT.

This clone was seen just once. V usage is TRBV6-2 or TRBV6-3 and J usage is TRBJ2-3; D remains ambiguous. With 6 bases removed from V and 8 bases from J, the gap between germline ends came to 12 bases. Germline-derived CDR1 and CDR2 are MNHEY and SVGEGT. The CDR3 is 12 residues long. Here the CDR3 reads CASSLQPGTQYF. CDR3 nucleotides: TGTGCCAGCAGCCTCCAGCCGGGTACGCAGTATTTT.

The V gene is TRBV6-6, the J gene TRBJ1-4; perhaps TRBD1 as D (6 bases). V was trimmed by 5 bases and J by 0 bases, leaving 16 bases between them. Germline loops: CDR1 MNHNY, CDR2 SVGAGI (reference sequence). The CDR3 length is 17 residues. The CDR3 region is CASSPGQSPATNEKLFF. Here the CDR3 DNA reads TGTGCCAGCAGTCCAGGACAGTCCCCGGCAACTAATGAAAAACTGTTTTTT.

The V gene is TRBV11-2, the J gene TRBJ2-5, with 10 bases matching TRBD2. From germline, CDR1 is SGHAT and CDR2 FQNNGV. The CDR3 totals 15 residues. With V trimmed by 2 bases and J by 1 base, 1 base remained unmatched. The CDR3 sequence is CASSLRTSGQETQYF. CDR3 in DNA: TGTGCCAGCAGCTTAAGGACTAGCGGCCAAGAGACCCAGTACTTC.

This clone has a count of ten or more. The CDR3 sequence is CASIRTGANTGELFF. In DNA, the CDR3 is TGTGCCAGCATCCGGACAGGGGCCAACACCGGGGAGCTGTTTTTT. The J gene is TRBJ2-2, the V gene TRBV2; 9 bases agree with TRBD1. Losses at the gene ends were 7 bases for V and 2 bases for J; bases not matched to a gene: 5. The CDR3 runs to 15 residues. CDR1 is SNHLY, CDR2 FYNNEI, per germline. The full variable domain, completed using reference TRBV2 and TRBJ2-2, is EPEVTQTPSHQVTQMGQEVILRCVPISNHLYFYWYRQILGQKVEFLVSFYNNEISEKSEIFDDQFSVERPDGSNFTLKIRSTKLEDSAMYFCASIRTGANTGELFFGEGSRLTVL.

This chain joins TRBV3-1 (or the pseudogene TRBV3-2) and TRBJ2-7; 9 positions match TRBD2. Germline values: CDR1 LGHDT, CDR2 YNNKEL (reference sequence). The V segment lost 1 base and the J segment 2 bases; nucleotides outside the gene matches: 3. The CDR3 extends over 15 amino acids. CDR3 sequence reads: CASSQGAGGPYEQYF. The CDR3 DNA is TGTGCCAGCAGCCAAGGGGCGGGAGGGCCCTACGAGCAGTACTTC.

The chain has TRBV27 and TRBJ1-2; 7 bases line up with TRBD1. The V segment lost 5 bases and the J segment 4 bases; nucleotides outside the gene matches: 7. In germline, CDR1 is MNHEY, CDR2 SMNVEV (reference sequence). The CDR3 is 14 amino acids. DNA of the CDR3: TGTGCCAGCAGTCCCGGAGAGGGGGCCTATGGCTACACCTTC. This gives the protein CASSPGEGAYGYTF.

The rearrangement uses TRBV15 and TRBJ2-1, with 10 bases lining up with TRBD2. Per the germline V gene, CDR1 is LNHNV and CDR2 is YYDKDF (reference sequence). V was pared by 5 bases and J by 3 bases, with 4 bases of the junction left unmatched. The CDR3 covers 15 residues. CDR3 protein: CATSSRTSGYNEQFF. The CDR3 DNA is TGTGCCACCAGCTCTCGGACTAGCGGCTACAATGAGCAGTTCTTC.

The J gene is TRBJ2-1, the V gene TRBV3-1 (or the pseudogene TRBV3-2); 7 bases agree with TRBD2. CDR3 length: 14 residues. The germline gives CDR1 LGHDT, CDR2 YNNKEL (reference sequence). The junction had 1 base not matched to a gene; V was cut back by 4 bases and J by 1 base. CDR3 loop: CASSRGGSYNEQFF. In DNA form, the CDR3 reads TGTGCCAGCAGCCGGGGGGGTTCCTACAATGAGCAGTTCTTC.

This clone was detected only once. The chain combines TRBV4-1 with TRBJ2-1; D possibly corresponds to TRBD1 (5 bases). There are 16 residues in the CDR3. The V and J ends lost 0 bases and 2 bases respectively, with 11 bases between them. Germline assignment: CDR1 MGHRA and CDR2 YSYEKL. The CDR3 coding sequence is TGCGCCAGCAGCCAAGATGCAGGGAATCCCTACAATGAGCAGTTCTTC. Translating gives CASSQDAGNPYNEQFF.

This clone was counted a few times. This chain uses TRBV13 with TRBJ1-3; no firm D call. From germline, CDR1 is PRHDT and CDR2 FYEKMQ (reference sequence). The CDR3 contains 16 residues. The V end lost 5 bases, the J end lost 0 bases, and 14 bases lay between the germline ends. The CDR3 DNA follows: TGTGCCAGCAGCCTCCCCCCCGGGATCTCTGGAAACACCATATATTTT. It is translated as CASSLPPGISGNTIYF.

The chain uses TRBV27 and TRBJ2-1, with 7 bases identical to TRBD2. The J segment lost 6 bases and the V segment lost 6 bases, leaving 17 bases of the junction unmatched. CDR1 MNHEY and CDR2 SMNVEV come from the germline V gene (reference sequence). There are 17 residues in the CDR3. The CDR3 DNA follows: TGTGCCAGCAGCCTCCGTTTATACCGGGAGGTAGGCAATGAGCAGTTCTTC. Protein sequence: CASSLRLYREVGNEQFF.

J is TRBJ2-1 and V is TRBV30, with 8 bases lining up with TRBD2. Trimming at V came to 0 bases and at J to 6 bases, leaving 7 bases not matched to a gene. The CDR3 totals 15 residues. The germline V gene has CDR1 GTSNPN and CDR2 SVGIG (reference sequence). In DNA form, the CDR3 reads TGTGCCTGGAGTGTAGAAGCGGGAGCCCCCAATGAGCAGTTCTTC. Protein: CAWSVEAGAPNEQFF.

The genes are TRBV24-1 and TRBJ2-1; D might be TRBD2 (5 bases). The V gene's germline CDR1 is KGHDR and CDR2 SFDVKD. The V end was cut by 2 bases, the J end by 4 bases, with 23 bases between. The CDR3 runs to 19 residues. The CDR3 region is CATSDSNLRALGVYNEQFF. The DNA for the CDR3 is TGTGCCACCAGTGATTCTAATCTCCGGGCCCTCGGGGTTTACAATGAGCAGTTCTTC.

V and J are TRBV2 and TRBJ1-6, with TRBD1 matching over 7 bases. Germline V gives CDR1 SNHLY, CDR2 FYNNEI. Trimming cost V 6 bases and J 7 bases; bases outside gene matches: 6. The CDR3 is 14 amino acids. This chain's CDR3 is CASRTGQPNSPLHF. The CDR3 DNA is TGTGCCAGCAGGACGGGACAGCCCAATTCACCCCTCCACTTT.